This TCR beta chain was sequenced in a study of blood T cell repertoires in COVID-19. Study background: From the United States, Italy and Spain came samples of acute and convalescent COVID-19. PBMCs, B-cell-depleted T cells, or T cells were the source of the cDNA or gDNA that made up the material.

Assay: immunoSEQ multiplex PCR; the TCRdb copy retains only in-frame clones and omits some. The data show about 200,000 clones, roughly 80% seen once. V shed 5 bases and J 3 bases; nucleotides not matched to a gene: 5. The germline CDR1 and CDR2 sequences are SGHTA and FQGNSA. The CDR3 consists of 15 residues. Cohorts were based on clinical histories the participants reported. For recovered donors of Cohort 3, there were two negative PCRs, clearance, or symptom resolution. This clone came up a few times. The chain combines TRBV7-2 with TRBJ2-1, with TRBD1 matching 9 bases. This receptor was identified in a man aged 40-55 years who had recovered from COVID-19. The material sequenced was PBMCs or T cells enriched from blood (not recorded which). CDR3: CASSSRQGDYNEQFF. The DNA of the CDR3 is TGTGCCAGCAGCAGTAGACAGGGGGACTACAATGAGCAGTTCTTC.